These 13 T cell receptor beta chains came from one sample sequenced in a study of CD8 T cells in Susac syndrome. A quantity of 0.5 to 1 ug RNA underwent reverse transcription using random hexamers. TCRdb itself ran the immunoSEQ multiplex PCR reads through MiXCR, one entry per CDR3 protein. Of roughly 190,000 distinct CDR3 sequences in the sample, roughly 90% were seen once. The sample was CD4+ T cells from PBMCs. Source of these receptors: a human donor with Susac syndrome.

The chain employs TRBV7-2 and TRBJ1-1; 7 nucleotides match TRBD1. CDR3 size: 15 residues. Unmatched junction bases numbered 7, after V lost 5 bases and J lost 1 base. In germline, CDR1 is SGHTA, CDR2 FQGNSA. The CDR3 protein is CASSPDRARNTEAFF. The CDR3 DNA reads TGTGCCAGCAGCCCCGACAGGGCCCGGAACACTGAAGCTTTCTTT.

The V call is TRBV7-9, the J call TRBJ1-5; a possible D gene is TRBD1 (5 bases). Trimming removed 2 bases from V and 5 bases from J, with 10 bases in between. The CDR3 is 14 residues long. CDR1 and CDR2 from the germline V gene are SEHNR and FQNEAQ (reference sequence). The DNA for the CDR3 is TGTGCCAGCAGCTTACTTGGGGGGGATCAGCCCCAGCATTTT. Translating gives CASSLLGGDQPQHF.

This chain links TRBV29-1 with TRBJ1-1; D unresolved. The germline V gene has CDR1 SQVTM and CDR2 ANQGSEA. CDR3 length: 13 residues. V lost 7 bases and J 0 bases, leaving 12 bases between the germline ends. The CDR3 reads CSANRRLNTEAFF. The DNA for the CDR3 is TGCAGCGCTAACAGAAGATTGAACACTGAAGCTTTCTTT.

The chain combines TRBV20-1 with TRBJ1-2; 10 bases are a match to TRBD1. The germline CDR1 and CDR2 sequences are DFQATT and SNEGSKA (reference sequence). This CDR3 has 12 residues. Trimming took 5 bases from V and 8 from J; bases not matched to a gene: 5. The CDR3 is CSAGDRGRGYTF. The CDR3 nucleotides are TGCAGTGCTGGGGACAGGGGACGAGGCTACACCTTC.

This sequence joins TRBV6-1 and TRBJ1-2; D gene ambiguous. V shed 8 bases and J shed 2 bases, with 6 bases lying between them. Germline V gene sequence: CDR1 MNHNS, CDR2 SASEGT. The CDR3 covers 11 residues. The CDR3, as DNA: TGTGCCAGCGCACACAACTATGGCTACACCTTC. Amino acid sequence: CASAHNYGYTF.

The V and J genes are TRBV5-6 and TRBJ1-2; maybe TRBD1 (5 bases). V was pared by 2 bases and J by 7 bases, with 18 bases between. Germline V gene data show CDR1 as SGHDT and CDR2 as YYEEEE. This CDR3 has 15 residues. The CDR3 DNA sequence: TGTGCCAGCAGCTTAGTTGGAGGGGACGGACTTGGCTACACCTTC. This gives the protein CASSLVGGDGLGYTF. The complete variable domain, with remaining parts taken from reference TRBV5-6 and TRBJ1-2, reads DAGVTQSPTHLIKTRGQQVTLRCSPKSGHDTVSWYQQALGQGPQFIFQYYEEEERQRGNFPDRFSGHQFPNYSSELNVNALLLGDSALYLCASSLVGGDGLGYTFGSGTRLTVV.

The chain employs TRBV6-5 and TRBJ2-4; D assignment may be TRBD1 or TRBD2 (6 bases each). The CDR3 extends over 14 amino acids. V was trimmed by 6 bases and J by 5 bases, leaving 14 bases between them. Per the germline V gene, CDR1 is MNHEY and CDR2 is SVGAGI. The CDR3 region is CASSLEGGENIQYF. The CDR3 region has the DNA TGTGCCAGCAGCCTAGAGGGGGGCGAAAACATTCAGTACTTC.

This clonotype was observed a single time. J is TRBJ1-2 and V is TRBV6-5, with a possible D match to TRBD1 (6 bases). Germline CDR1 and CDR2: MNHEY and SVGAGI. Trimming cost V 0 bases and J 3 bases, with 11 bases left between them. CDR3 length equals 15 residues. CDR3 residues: CASSYSLGGDYGYTF. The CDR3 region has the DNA TGTGCCAGCAGTTACTCGCTGGGGGGCGACTATGGCTACACCTTC.

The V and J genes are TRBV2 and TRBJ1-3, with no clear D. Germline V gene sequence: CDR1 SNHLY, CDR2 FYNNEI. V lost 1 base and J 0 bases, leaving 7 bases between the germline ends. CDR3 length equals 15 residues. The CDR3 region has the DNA TGTGCCAGCAGTGAAGGTAACCTCTCTGGAAACACCATATATTTT. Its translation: CASSEGNLSGNTIYF.

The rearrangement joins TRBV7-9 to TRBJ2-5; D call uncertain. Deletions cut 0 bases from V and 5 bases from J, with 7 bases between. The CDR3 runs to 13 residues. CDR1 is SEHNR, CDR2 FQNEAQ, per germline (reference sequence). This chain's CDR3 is CASSLAEWETQYF. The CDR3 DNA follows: TGTGCCAGCAGCTTAGCGGAGTGGGAGACCCAGTACTTC. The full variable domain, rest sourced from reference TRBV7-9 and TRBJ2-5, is DTGVSQNPRHKITKRGQNVTFRCDPISEHNRLYWYRQTLGQGPEFLTYFQNEAQLEKSRLLSDRFSAERPKGSFSTLEIQRTEQGDSAMYLCASSLAEWETQYFGPGTRLLVL.

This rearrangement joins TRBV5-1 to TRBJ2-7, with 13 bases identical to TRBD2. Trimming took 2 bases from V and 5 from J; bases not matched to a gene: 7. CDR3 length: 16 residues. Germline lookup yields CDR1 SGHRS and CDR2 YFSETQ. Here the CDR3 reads CASSFPTSGGANEQYF. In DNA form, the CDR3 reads TGCGCCAGCAGCTTCCCTACTAGCGGGGGGGCCAACGAGCAGTACTTC.

In nucleotides, the CDR3 is TGTGCCAACGTACGGGATTCAACTAATGAAAAACTGTTTTTT. Protein: CANVRDSTNEKLFF. The chain employs TRBV27 and TRBJ1-4; D gene unclear. V lost 10 bases to trimming and J lost 0 bases, with 12 bases between them. This CDR3 region has 14 residues. The germline CDR1 and CDR2 sequences are MNHEY and SMNVEV (reference sequence). The complete variable domain, with remaining parts taken from reference TRBV27 and TRBJ1-4, reads EAQVTQNPRYLITVTGKKLTVTCSQNMNHEYMSWYRQDPGLGLRQIYYSMNVEVTDKGDVPEGYKVSRKEKRNFPLILESPSPNQTSLYFCANVRDSTNEKLFFGSGTQLSVL.

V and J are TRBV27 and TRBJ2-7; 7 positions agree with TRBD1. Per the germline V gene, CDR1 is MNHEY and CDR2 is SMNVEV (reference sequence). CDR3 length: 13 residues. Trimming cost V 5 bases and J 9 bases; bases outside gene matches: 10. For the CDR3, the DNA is TGTGCCAGCAGTCCCTACGACAGGGTTAGGCAGTACTTC. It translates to CASSPYDRVRQYF.